The T cell receptor (beta chain) under discussion was sequenced for a study of response to subunit inactivated influenza vaccine. Study findings and constraints: It was the authors' suggestion that each seasonal influenza vaccination recruits few new T cells.

Trimming removed 0 bases from V and 0 bases from J; junction bases left unmatched: 4. Germline V CDR1 and CDR2: SGHRS, YFSETQ. This CDR3 region has 16 residues. TCRdb used MiXCR to reprocess the RT-PCR reads, holding one entry per CDR3 protein. The sample consists of some 640,000 distinct CDR3 sequences, roughly 14% of them appearing once. This clonotype was picked up many times. Antigen: not known. The sequencing here drew on PBMCs from blood, taken around two weeks before vaccination. This receptor was obtained from a man aged 50 or older who received an inactivated influenza vaccine. V is TRBV5-1 and J is TRBJ1-1; TRBD1 matches at 8 bases. The CDR3: CASSLVQGGLNTEAFF. The CDR3 DNA reads TGCGCCAGCAGCTTGGTACAGGGGGGGCTGAACACTGAAGCTTTCTTT.